Sequencing of this TCR beta chain was carried out in a study of cytomegalovirus exposure and HLA in healthy donors. Germline assignment: CDR1 SGHAT and CDR2 FQDESV (reference sequence). The CDR3 loop spans 15 amino acids. The germline V and J ends were trimmed by 7 bases and 1 base, with 16 bases remaining between them. The study ran its PCR with 60 Vbeta and 13 Jbeta primers. Using immunoSEQ multiplex PCR, the repertoire was profiled, and TCRdb retains in-frame clones only, with some absent. This repertoire shows 110,000 to 150,000 clones, 80% found once; its top ten account for about 1.3%. Broader study findings: Rarity characterized most TCR sequences, yet some public TCRs appeared in many donors. Analyses of presence and absence presupposed an approximately uniform sequencing depth across donors. A missense variant in DCLRE1C was later tied to TCR beta V- and J-gene trimming. An analysis was carried out at a later point. It showed that HLA-associated TCR beta chains were more clonally expanded than equally common non-associated chains.

The table lists this clone with a count of one. The antigen remains unidentified. The sequenced material came from PBMCs. This sequence was found in a female donor in good health and CMV-seronegative. The chain joins TRBV11-1 to TRBJ2-5; D might be TRBD1 (6 bases). The chain's CDR3 is CASTRQDWVQETQYF. Here the CDR3 DNA reads TGTGCCAGCACCCGACAGGATTGGGTCCAAGAGACCCAGTACTTC.